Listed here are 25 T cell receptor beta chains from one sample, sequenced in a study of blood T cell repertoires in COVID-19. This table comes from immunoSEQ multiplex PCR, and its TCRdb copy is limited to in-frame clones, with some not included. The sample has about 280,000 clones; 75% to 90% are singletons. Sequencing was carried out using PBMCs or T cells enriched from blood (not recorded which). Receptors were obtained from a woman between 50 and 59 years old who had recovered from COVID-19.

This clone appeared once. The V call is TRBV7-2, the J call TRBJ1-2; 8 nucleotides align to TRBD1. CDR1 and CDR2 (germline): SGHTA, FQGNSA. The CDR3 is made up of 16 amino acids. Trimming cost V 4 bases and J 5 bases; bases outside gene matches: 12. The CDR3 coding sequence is TGTGCCAGCAGCTCTAGCCGGACAGGGCTACTGTATGGCTACACCTTC. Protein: CASSSSRTGLLYGYTF. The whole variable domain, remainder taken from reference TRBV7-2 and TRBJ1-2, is GAGVSQSPSNKVTEKGKDVELRCDPISGHTALYWYRQSLGQGLEFLIYFQGNSAPDKSGLPSDRFSAERTGGSVSTLTIQRTQQEDSAVYLCASSSSRTGLLYGYTFGSGTRLTVV.

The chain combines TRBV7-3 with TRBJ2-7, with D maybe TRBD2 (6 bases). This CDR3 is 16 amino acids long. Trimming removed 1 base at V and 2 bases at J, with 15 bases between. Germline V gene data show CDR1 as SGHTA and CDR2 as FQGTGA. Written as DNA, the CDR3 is TGTGCCAGCAGCTTAAGCGGGACTGTCCCGGCCTACGAGCAGTACTTC. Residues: CASSLSGTVPAYEQYF. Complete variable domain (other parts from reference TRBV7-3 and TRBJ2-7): GAGVSQTPSNKVTEKGKYVELRCDPISGHTALYWYRQSLGQGPEFLIYFQGTGAADDSGLPNDRFFAVRPEGSVSTLKIQRTERGDSAVYLCASSLSGTVPAYEQYFGPGTRLTVT.

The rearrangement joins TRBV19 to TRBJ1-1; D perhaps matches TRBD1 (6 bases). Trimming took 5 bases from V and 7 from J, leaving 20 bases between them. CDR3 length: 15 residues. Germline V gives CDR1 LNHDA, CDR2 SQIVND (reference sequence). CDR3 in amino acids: CASSYGETGGSEAFF. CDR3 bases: TGTGCCAGTAGTTACGGAGAGACAGGCGGTAGTGAAGCTTTCTTT. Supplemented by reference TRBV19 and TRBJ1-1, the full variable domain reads DGGITQSPKYLFRKEGQNVTLSCEQNLNHDAMYWYRQDPGQGLRLIYYSQIVNDFQKGDIAEGYSVSREKKESFPLTVTSAQKNPTAFYLCASSYGETGGSEAFFGQGTRLTVV.

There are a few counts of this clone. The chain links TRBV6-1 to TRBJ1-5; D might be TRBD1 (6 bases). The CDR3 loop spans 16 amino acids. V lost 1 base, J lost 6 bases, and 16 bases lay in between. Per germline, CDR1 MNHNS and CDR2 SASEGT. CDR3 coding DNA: TGTGCCAGCAGTGAAGATGGGGGGGCAGGGGCTCAGCCCCAGCATTTT. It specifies CASSEDGGAGAQPQHF.

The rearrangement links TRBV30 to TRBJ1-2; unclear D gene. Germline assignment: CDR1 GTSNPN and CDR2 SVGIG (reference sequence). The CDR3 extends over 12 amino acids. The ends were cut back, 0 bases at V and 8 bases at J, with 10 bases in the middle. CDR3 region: CAWSVSSWGYTF. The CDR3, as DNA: TGTGCCTGGAGTGTTAGCTCGTGGGGCTACACCTTC.

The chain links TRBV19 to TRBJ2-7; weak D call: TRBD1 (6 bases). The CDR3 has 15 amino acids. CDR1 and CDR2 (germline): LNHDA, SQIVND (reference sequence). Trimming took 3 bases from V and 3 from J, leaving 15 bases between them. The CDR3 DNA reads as TGTGCCAGTAGTATTGGAGTCGGACAGAGCTACGAGCAGTACTTC. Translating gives CASSIGVGQSYEQYF.

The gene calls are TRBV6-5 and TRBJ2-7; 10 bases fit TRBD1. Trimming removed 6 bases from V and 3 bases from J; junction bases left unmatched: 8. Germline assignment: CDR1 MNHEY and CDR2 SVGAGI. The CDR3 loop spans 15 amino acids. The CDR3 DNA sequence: TGTGCCAGCAGGCCTAGGGGACAGGGGCACTACGAGCAGTACTTC. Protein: CASRPRGQGHYEQYF.

CDR3: CASSSQGSNGYTF. The CDR3 coding sequence is TGTGCCAGCAGCTCACAGGGTTCAAATGGCTACACCTTC. The rearrangement joins TRBV7-3 to TRBJ1-2; D is possibly TRBD1 (6 bases). This CDR3 is built from 13 residues. V dropped 4 bases and J dropped 6 bases, with 12 bases sitting between them. Germline CDR1 is SGHTA and CDR2 is FQGTGA.

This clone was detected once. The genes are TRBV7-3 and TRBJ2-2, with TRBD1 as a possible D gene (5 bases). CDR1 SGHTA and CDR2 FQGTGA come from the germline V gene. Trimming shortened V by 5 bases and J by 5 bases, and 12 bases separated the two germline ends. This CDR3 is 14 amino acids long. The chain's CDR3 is CASSHRAGTGELFF. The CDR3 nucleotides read TGTGCCAGCAGCCATAGGGCAGGGACCGGGGAGCTGTTTTTT.

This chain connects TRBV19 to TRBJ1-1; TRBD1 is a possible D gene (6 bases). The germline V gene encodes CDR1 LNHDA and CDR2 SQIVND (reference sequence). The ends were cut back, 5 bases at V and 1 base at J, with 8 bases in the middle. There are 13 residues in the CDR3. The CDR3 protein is CASSGTTNTEAFF. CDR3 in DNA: TGTGCCAGTAGTGGGACAACGAACACTGAAGCTTTCTTT.

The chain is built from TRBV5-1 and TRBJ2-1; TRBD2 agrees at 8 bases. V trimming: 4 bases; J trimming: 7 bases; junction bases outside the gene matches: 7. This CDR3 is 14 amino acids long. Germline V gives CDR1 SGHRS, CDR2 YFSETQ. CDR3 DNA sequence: TGCGCCAGCAGCACATCGGGAGGGCCAAATGAGCAGTTCTTC. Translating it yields CASSTSGGPNEQFF.

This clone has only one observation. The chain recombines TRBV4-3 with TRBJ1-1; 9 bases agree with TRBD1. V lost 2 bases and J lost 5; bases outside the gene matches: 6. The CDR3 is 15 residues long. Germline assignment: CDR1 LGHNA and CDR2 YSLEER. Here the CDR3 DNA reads TGCGCCAGCAGCCAAATTGGAGGACAGGGGACTGAAGCTTTCTTT. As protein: CASSQIGGQGTEAFF.

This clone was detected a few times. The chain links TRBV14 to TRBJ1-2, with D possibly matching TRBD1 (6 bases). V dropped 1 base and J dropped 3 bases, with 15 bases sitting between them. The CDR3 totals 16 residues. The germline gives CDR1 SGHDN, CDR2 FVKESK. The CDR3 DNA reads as TGTGCCAGCAGCCAAGTGGGAACAGGGAGACACTATGGCTACACCTTC. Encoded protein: CASSQVGTGRHYGYTF.

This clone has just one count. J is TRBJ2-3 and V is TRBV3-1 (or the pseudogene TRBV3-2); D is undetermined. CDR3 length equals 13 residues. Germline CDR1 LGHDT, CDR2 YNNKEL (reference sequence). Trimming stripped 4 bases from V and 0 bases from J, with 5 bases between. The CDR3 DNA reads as TGTGCCAGCAGCCGTCCTAGCACAGATACGCAGTATTTT. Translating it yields CASSRPSTDTQYF.

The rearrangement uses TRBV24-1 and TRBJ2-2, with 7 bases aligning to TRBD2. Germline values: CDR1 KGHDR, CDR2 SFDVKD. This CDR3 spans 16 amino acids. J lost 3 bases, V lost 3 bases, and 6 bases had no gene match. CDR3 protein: CATSDQTSFDTGELFF. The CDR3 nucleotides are TGTGCCACCAGTGATCAGACTAGCTTTGACACCGGGGAGCTGTTTTTT.

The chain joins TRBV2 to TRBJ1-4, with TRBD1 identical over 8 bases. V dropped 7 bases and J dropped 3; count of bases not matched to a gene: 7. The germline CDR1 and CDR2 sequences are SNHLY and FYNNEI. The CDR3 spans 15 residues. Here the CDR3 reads CASNLQGGSNEKLFF. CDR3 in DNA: TGTGCCAGCAATTTACAGGGGGGATCTAATGAAAAACTGTTTTTT.

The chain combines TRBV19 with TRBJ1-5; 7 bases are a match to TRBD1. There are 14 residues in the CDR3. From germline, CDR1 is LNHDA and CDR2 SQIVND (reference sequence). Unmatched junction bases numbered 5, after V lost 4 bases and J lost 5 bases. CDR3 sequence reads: CASSRQGGDQPQHF. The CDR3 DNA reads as TGTGCCAGTAGTAGACAGGGAGGTGATCAGCCCCAGCATTTT.

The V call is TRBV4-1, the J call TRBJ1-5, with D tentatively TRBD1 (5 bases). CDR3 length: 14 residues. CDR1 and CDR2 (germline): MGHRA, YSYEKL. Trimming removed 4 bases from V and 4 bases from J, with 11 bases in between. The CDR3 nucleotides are TGCGCCAGCAGCCCTCTCAGGGTTAATCAGCCCCAGCATTTT. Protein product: CASSPLRVNQPQHF.

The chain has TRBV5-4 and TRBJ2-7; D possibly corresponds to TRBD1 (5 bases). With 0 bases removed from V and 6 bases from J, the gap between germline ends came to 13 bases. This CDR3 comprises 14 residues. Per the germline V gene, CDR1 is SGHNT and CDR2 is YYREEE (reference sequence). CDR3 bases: TGTGCCAGCAGCTTGGAACAGGATTGGGGCGAGCAGTACTTC. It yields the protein CASSLEQDWGEQYF.

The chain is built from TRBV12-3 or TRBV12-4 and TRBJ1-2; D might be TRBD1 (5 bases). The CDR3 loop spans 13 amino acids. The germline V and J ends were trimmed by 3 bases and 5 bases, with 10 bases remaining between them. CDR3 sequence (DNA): TGTGCCAGCAGTTTGCAGGGTTGGTATGGCTACACCTTC. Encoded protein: CASSLQGWYGYTF.

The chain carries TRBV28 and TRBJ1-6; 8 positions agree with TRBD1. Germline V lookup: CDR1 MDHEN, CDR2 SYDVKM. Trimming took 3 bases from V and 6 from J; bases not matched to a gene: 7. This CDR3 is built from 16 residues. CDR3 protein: CASSLPQGAVNSPLHF. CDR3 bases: TGTGCCAGCAGTTTGCCTCAGGGGGCGGTTAATTCACCCCTCCACTTT.

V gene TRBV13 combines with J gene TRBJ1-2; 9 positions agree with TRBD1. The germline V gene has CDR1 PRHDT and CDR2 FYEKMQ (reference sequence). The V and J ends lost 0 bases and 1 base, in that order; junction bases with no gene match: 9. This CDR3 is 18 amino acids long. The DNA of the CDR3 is TGTGCCAGCAGCTTAGGACGGGGACAGGGCGAGGGTAACTATGGCTACACCTTC. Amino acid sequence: CASSLGRGQGEGNYGYTF.

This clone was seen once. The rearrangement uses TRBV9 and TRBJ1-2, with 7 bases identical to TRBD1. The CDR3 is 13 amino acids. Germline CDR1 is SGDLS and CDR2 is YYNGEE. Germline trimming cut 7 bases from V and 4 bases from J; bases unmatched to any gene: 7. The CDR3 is CASQDRSSYGYTF. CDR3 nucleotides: TGTGCCAGCCAGGACAGGTCGAGCTATGGCTACACCTTC.

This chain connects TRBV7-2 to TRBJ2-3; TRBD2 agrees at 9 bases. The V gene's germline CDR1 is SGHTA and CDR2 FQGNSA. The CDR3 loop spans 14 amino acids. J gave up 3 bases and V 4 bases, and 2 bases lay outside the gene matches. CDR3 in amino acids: CASSSSGITDTQYF. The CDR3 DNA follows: TGTGCCAGCAGCTCTAGCGGGATTACAGATACGCAGTATTTT. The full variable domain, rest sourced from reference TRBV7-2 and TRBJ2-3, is GAGVSQSPSNKVTEKGKDVELRCDPISGHTALYWYRQSLGQGLEFLIYFQGNSAPDKSGLPSDRFSAERTGGSVSTLTIQRTQQEDSAVYLCASSSSGITDTQYFGPGTRLTVL.

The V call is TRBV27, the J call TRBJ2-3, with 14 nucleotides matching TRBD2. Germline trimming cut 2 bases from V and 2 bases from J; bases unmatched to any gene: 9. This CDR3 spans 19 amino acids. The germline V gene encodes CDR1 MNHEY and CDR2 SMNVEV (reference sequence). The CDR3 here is CASSLRFGLAGGITDTQYF. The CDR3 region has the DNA TGTGCCAGCAGTTTACGTTTCGGACTAGCGGGGGGTATCACAGATACGCAGTATTTT.